This T cell receptor beta chain was found in a study of metastatic and nonmetastatic thyroid tumors. Study background: Peripheral blood and tumor or nodule samples from malignant and benign thyroid patients were compared. The study, taken as a whole, reports: Versus benign nodules, malignant thyroid tumors reportedly had significantly higher TCR beta diversity, in blood and tumor.

Source study methods: A papillary thyroid cancer distant-metastasis classifier was built from CDR3 differences across clinicopathological groups. TCRdb re-called clones from the PCR reads using MiXCR. For this entry, the V and J calls and clone size follow TCRdb and not the study's own pipeline. The sample holds around 18,000 clones, about a third seen once. The germline V and J ends were trimmed by 9 bases and 3 bases, with 12 bases remaining between them. CDR1 is LNHDA, CDR2 SQIVND, per germline (reference sequence). The CDR3 spans 14 residues. No treatment of any kind had been given to any patient before thyroid surgery. Regarding this clone: Its antigen is not identified.

This receptor was taken from a female donor with papillary thyroid cancer or a benign thyroid nodule (not recorded which). Some clones in this sample may be carry-over from other donors' samples. V usage is TRBV19 and J usage is TRBJ2-6; D might be TRBD1 (6 bases). The sequenced material came from tumor tissue. The CDR3 nucleotides read TGTGCCAGCCACAGGGTTGGTGGGGCCAACGTCCTGACTTTC. Its translation is CASHRVGGANVLTF.